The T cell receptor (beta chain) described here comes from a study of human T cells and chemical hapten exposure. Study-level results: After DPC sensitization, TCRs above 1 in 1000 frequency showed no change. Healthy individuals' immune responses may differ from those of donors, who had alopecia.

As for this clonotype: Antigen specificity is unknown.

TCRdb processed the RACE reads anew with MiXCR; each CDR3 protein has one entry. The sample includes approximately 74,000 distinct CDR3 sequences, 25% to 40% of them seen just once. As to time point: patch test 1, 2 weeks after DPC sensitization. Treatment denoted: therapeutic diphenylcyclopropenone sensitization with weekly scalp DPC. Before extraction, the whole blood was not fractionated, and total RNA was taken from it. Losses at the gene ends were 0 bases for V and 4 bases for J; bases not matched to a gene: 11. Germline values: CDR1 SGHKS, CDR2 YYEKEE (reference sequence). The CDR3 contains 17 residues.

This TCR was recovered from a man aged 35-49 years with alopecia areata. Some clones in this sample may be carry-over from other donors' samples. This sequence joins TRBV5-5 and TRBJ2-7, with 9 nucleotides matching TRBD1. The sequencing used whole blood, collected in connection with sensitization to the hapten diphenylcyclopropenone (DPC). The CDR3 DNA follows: TGTGCCAGCAGCTTGGCGCCCGGGACAGGGAGTAGGTACGAGCAGTACTTC. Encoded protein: CASSLAPGTGSRYEQYF.